The 15 T cell receptor beta chains listed next were all sequenced from one sample in a study of T cells generated in artificial thymic organoids. Separate semi-nested PCRs amplified TCRalpha and TCRbeta libraries using constant-region reverse primers in TRAC or TRBC. One entry per CDR3 protein results from TCRdb running MiXCR on the 5' RACE reads. The sample records some 7,200 distinct CDR3 sequences, roughly a quarter being singletons. Their recognized antigens are unknown. The organoids combined MS5 murine stromal cells carrying human DLL1 with human hematopoietic stem and progenitor cells. FACS-sorted CD34+CD3- hematopoietic stem and progenitor cells, with residual T cells removed, seeded the organoids. The sequenced sample consisted of naive CD8+ T cells grown in artificial thymic organoids from cord blood stem and progenitor cells. Indicated subset: CD3+TCRalphabeta+CD8SP T cells; for blood, CD45RO-CCR7+ naive CD8+ T cells. These receptors originate from a human donor who gave cord blood stem cells for thymic organoid culture, a cardiac surgery patient who gave postnatal thymus, or a blood donor (not recorded which).

The V and J genes are TRBV6-5 and TRBJ2-2, with a weak D call TRBD1 (6 bases). This CDR3 is built from 18 residues. Deletions cut 0 bases from V and 7 bases from J, with 21 bases between. Per the germline V gene, CDR1 is MNHEY and CDR2 is SVGAGI. In DNA, the CDR3 is TGTGCCAGCAGTTACTCGAATTTTTGCGGCAGGGGAAACGGGGAGCTGTTTTTT. This encodes CASSYSNFCGRGNGELFF.

This rearrangement joins TRBV5-5 to TRBJ1-6; no firm D call. From germline, CDR1 is SGHKS and CDR2 YYEKEE (reference sequence). The CDR3 is 16 amino acids. Trimming removed 3 bases from V and 0 bases from J, with 10 bases in between. The CDR3 loop is CASSWRGSSYNSPLHF. DNA for the CDR3: TGTGCCAGCAGCTGGAGAGGGAGCTCCTATAATTCACCCCTCCACTTT.

This clonotype was seen only once. This could be a read error, since a much larger clone is one nucleotide away. The chain recombines TRBV4-1 with TRBJ1-5, with D possibly being TRBD1 (5 bases). The germline V gene encodes CDR1 MGHRA and CDR2 YSYEKL. This CDR3 region has 16 residues. The germline V and J ends were trimmed by 4 bases and 3 bases, with 16 bases remaining between them. CDR3 nucleotide sequence: TGCGCCAGCAGCCGAGACCCAGGGCAGTTCAATCAGCCCCAGCATTTT. Protein sequence: CASSRDPGQFNQPQHF.

As to this clonotype: A much larger clone lies a single base off, so this may be a read error. The chain links TRBV11-2 to TRBJ1-4; D possibly corresponds to TRBD1 (5 bases). This CDR3 comprises 14 residues. Germline values: CDR1 SGHAT, CDR2 FQNNGV. The V end lost 2 bases, the J end lost 3 bases, and 7 bases lay between the germline ends. The DNA of the CDR3 is TGTGCCAGCAGCTTACCGGGGCCTAATGAAAAACTGTTTTTT. Its protein product is CASSLPGPNEKLFF.

The rearrangement uses TRBV4-1 and TRBJ2-3; the match to TRBD1 covers 8 bases. J was trimmed by 6 bases and V by 2 bases; bases with no gene match: 7. CDR3 length: 15 residues. Looked up from germline, CDR1 is MGHRA and CDR2 is YSYEKL. The DNA of the CDR3 is TGCGCCAGCAGCCAAAGAAGGACAGGGACGGATACGCAGTATTTT. Translation: CASSQRRTGTDTQYF.

This chain links TRBV5-5 with TRBJ2-2, with D perhaps TRBD1 (5 bases). The V gene's germline CDR1 is SGHKS and CDR2 YYEKEE (reference sequence). This CDR3 has 17 residues. The ends were cut back, 1 base at V and 3 bases at J, with 16 bases in the middle. In DNA, the CDR3 is TGTGCCAGCAGCTTGACTTCCGGACATCGGGACACCGGGGAGCTGTTTTTT. Translation gives CASSLTSGHRDTGELFF.

The chain is built from TRBV3-1 and TRBJ2-7, with unresolved D. Trimming took 4 bases from V and 2 from J, leaving 9 bases between them. The germline V gene encodes CDR1 LGHDT and CDR2 YNNKEL (reference sequence). There are 13 residues in the CDR3. CDR3 residues: CASSPRHPYEQYF. In nucleotides, the CDR3 is TGTGCCAGCAGCCCCCGCCACCCCTACGAGCAGTACTTC.

This clonotype was observed a handful of times. J is TRBJ1-3 and V is TRBV5-1; maybe TRBD1 (6 bases). Germline CDR1 is SGHRS and CDR2 is YFSETQ. The germline V and J ends were trimmed by 4 bases and 6 bases, with 14 bases remaining between them. The CDR3 length is 14 residues. DNA of the CDR3: TGCGCCAGCAGCCCAGGGGCGTCCCTAAACACCATATATTTT. It translates to CASSPGASLNTIYF.

This clonotype came up a few times. The V call is TRBV9, the J call TRBJ2-6; D remains unclear. The CDR3 length is 16 residues. Germline V gives CDR1 SGDLS, CDR2 YYNGEE. Trimming stripped 0 bases from V and 0 bases from J, with 7 bases between. The CDR3 DNA sequence: TGTGCCAGCAGCGTAGCTGTGGGCTCTGGGGCCAACGTCCTGACTTTC. Its protein product is CASSVAVGSGANVLTF.

The genes are TRBV5-1 and TRBJ2-2; D could derive from TRBD1 or TRBD2 (5 bases each). CDR1 is SGHRS and CDR2 is YFSETQ in the germline V gene. The CDR3 consists of 16 residues. V dropped 3 bases and J dropped 5 bases, with 17 bases sitting between them. As DNA, the CDR3 is TGCGCCAGCAGCTCTACCGGGACCGGTGGGACCGGGGAGCTGTTTTTT. Translating gives CASSSTGTGGTGELFF.

The V and J genes are TRBV4-3 and TRBJ2-5; 12 bases align to TRBD2. The V gene end was trimmed by 5 bases and the J gene end by 7 bases; junction bases not matched to a gene: 5. Germline loops: CDR1 LGHNA, CDR2 YSLEER. The CDR3 has 14 residues. The CDR3: CASSRTSGEPTQYF. The CDR3 DNA is TGCGCCAGCAGCAGGACTAGCGGGGAGCCGACCCAGTACTTC.

This clonotype is classed as medium-sized. The rearrangement links TRBV12-3 or TRBV12-4 to TRBJ2-3; D remains unclear. V lost 5 bases, J lost 2 bases, and 14 bases lay in between. The CDR3 is made up of 15 amino acids. CDR3: CASSQVRPLTDTQYF. In DNA, the CDR3 is TGTGCCAGCAGTCAAGTAAGACCCCTCACAGATACGCAGTATTTT.

This clonotype is large within its sample. The chain combines TRBV19 with TRBJ1-5; D is perhaps TRBD1 (6 bases). The CDR3 runs to 15 residues. The germline CDR1 and CDR2 sequences are LNHDA and SQIVND (reference sequence). V was shortened by 5 bases and J by 2 bases, with 13 bases between the two germline ends. CDR3 protein: CASSRQGPCNQPQHF. The CDR3 region has the DNA TGTGCCAGTAGTCGTCAGGGGCCATGCAATCAGCCCCAGCATTTT.

By frequency in the sample, this clonotype is medium-sized. The chain combines TRBV28 with TRBJ2-7; TRBD1 might be the D (5 bases). Germline lookup yields CDR1 MDHEN and CDR2 SYDVKM. The V end lost 8 bases, the J end lost 3 bases, and 14 bases lay between the germline ends. CDR3 length: 13 amino acids. The CDR3 DNA is TGTGCCAGCTGTCGAGCCCAGGGCTACGAGCAGTACTTC. As protein: CASCRAQGYEQYF. Based on the CDR3 plus reference TRBV28 and TRBJ2-7, the full variable domain is DVKVTQSSRYLVKRTGEKVFLECVQDMDHENMFWYRQDPGLGLRLIYFSYDVKMKEKGDIPEGYSVSREKKERFSLILESASTNQTSMYLCASCRAQGYEQYFGPGTRLTVT.

This clonotype was detected a few times. The rearrangement joins TRBV7-6 to TRBJ2-7; the match to TRBD1 covers 10 bases. V gave up 0 bases and J gave up 2 bases; unmatched junction bases: 4. Germline values: CDR1 SGHVS, CDR2 FNYEAQ. CDR3 length: 16 amino acids. The CDR3 nucleotides are TGTGCCAGCAGCTTAGCGGGACAGGGGTCCCCCTACGAGCAGTACTTC. Its protein product is CASSLAGQGSPYEQYF.